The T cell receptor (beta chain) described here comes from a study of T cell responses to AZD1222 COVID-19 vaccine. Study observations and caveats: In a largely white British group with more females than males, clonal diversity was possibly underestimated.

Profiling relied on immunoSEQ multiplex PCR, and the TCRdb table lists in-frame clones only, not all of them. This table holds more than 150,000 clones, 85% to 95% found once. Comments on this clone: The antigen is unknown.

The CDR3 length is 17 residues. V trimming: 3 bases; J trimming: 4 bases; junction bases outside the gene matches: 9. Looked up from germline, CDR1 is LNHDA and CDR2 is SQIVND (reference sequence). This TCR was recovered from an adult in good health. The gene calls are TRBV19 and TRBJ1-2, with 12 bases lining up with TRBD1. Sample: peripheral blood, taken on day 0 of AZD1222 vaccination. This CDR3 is CASSMPGQGALGYGYTF. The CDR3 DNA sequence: TGTGCCAGTAGTATGCCGGGACAGGGGGCGCTGGGCTATGGCTACACCTTC.